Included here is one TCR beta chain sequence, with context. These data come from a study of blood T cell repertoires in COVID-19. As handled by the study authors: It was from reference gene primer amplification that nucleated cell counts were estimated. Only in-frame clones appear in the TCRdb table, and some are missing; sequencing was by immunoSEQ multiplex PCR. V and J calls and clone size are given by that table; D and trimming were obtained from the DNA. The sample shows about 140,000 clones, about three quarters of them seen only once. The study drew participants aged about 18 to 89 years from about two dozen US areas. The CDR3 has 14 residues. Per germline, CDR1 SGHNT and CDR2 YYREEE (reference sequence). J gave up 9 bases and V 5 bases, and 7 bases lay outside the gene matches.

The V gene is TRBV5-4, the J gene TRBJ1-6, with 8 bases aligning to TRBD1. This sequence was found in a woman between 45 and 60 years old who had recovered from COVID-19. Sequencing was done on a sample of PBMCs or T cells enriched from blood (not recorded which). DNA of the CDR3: TGTGCCAGCAGACCGACAGGGGAAAGTTCACCCCTCCACTTT. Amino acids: CASRPTGESSPLHF. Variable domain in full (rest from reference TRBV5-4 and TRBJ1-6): ETGVTQSPTHLIKTRGQQVTLRCSSQSGHNTVSWYQQALGQGPQFIFQYYREEENGRGNFPPRFSGLQFPNYSSELNVNALELDDSALYLCASRPTGESSPLHFGNGTRLTVT.